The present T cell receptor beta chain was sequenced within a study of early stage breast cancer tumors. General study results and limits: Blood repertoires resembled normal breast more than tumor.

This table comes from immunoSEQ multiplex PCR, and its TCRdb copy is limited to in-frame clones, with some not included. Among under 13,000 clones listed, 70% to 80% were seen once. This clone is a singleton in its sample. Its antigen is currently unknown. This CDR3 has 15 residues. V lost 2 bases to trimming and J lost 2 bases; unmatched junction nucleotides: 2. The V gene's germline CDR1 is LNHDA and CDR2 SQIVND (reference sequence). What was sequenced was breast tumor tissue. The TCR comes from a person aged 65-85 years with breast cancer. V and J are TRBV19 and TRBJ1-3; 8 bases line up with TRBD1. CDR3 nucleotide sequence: TGTGCCAGTAGTATATCGGGACAGGCTGGAAACACCATATATTTT. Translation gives CASSISGQAGNTIYF.